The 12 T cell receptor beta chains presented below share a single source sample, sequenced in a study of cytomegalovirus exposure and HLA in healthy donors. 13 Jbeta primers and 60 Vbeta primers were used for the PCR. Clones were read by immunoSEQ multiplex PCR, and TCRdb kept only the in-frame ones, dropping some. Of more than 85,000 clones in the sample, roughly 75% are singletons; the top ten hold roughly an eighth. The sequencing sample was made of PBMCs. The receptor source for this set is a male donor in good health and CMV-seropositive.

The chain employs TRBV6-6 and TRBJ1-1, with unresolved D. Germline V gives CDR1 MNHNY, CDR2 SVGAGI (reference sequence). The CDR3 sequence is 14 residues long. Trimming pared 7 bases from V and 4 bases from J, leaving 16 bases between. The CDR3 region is CASTYPPRGTEAFF. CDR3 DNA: TGTGCCAGCACCTACCCCCCCCGGGGCACTGAAGCTTTCTTT.

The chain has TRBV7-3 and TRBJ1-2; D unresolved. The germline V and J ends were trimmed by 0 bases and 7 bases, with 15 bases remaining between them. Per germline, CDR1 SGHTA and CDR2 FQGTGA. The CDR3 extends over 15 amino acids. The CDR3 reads CASSLTGRPGGGYTF. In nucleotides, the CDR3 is TGTGCCAGCAGCTTAACAGGGAGACCAGGCGGTGGCTACACCTTC.

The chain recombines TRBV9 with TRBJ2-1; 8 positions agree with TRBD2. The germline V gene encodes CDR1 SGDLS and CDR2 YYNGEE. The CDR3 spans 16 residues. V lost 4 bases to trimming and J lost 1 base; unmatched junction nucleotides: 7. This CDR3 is CASSPLPGGSYNEQFF. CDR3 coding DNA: TGTGCCAGCAGCCCCCTTCCGGGGGGGTCCTACAATGAGCAGTTCTTC.

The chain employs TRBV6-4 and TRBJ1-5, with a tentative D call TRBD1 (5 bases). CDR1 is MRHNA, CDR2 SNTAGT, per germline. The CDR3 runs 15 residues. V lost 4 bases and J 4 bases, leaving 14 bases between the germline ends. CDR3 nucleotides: TGTGCCAGCAGTGTGGAGGGCGGACAAAATCAGCCCCAGCATTTT. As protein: CASSVEGGQNQPQHF.

This chain's CDR3 is CASSQDGQGSSGELFF. For the CDR3, the DNA is TGCGCCAGCAGCCAAGATGGTCAGGGTTCGTCCGGGGAGCTGTTTTTT. The chain combines TRBV4-1 with TRBJ2-2; the D gene is possibly TRBD1 (5 bases). V gave up 0 bases and J gave up 6 bases, with 14 bases separating them. Germline V gene lookup returns CDR1 MGHRA and CDR2 YSYEKL. CDR3 length: 16 amino acids.

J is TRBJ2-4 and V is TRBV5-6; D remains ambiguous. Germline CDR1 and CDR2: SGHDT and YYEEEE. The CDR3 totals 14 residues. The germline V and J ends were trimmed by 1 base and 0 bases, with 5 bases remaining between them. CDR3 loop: CASSLRLAKNIQYF. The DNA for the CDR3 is TGTGCCAGCAGCTTGCGGTTAGCCAAAAACATTCAGTACTTC.

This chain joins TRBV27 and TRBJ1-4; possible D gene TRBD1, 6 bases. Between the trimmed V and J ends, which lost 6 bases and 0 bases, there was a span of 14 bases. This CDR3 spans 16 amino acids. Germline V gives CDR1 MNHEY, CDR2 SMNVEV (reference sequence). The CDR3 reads CASRGRGDATNEKLFF. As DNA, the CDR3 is TGTGCCAGCAGGGGCAGGGGAGATGCAACTAATGAAAAACTGTTTTTT. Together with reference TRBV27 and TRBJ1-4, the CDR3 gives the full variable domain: EAQVTQNPRYLITVTGKKLTVTCSQNMNHEYMSWYRQDPGLGLRQIYYSMNVEVTDKGDVPEGYKVSRKEKRNFPLILESPSPNQTSLYFCASRGRGDATNEKLFFGSGTQLSVL.

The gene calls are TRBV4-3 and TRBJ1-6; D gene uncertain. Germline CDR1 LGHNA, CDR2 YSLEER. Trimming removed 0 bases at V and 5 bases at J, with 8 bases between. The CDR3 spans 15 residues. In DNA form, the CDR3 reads TGCGCCAGCAGCCAAGATCTGGCCGATAATTCACCCCTCCACTTT. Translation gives CASSQDLADNSPLHF.

The CDR3 nucleotides are TGTGCCAGCAGTATCGGGACAGCAGCCTACGAGCAGTACTTC. It yields the protein CASSIGTAAYEQYF. The chain is built from TRBV6-1 and TRBJ2-7, with TRBD1 matching 7 bases. Germline CDR1 MNHNS, CDR2 SASEGT. The CDR3 runs 14 residues. V lost 5 bases to trimming and J lost 2 bases; unmatched junction nucleotides: 6.

For the CDR3, the DNA is TGCAGCGTGCCCGGGCGGGGGGGCGATGATCAGCCCCAGCATTTT. It encodes CSVPGRGGDDQPQHF. The chain has TRBV29-1 and TRBJ1-5, with D maybe TRBD1 (6 bases). Germline V gene data show CDR1 as SQVTM and CDR2 as ANQGSEA. CDR3 length: 15 residues. V shed 6 bases and J shed 5 bases, with 20 bases lying between them.

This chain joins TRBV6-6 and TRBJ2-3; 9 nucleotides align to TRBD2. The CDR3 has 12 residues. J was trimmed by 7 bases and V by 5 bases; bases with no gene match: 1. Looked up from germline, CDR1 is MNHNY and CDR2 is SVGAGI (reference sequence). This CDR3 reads CASSAGGNTQYF. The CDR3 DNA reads TGTGCCAGCAGTGCGGGGGGGAATACGCAGTATTTT.

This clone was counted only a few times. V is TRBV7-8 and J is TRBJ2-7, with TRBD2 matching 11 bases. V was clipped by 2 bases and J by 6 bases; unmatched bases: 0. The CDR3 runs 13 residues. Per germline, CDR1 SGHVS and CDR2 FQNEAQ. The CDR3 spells CASSLLAGGEQYF. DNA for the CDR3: TGTGCCAGCAGCTTACTAGCGGGGGGCGAGCAGTACTTC. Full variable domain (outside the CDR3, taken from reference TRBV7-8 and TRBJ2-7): GAGVSQSPRYKVAKRGQDVALRCDPISGHVSLFWYQQALGQGPEFLTYFQNEAQLDKSGLPSDRFFAERPEGSVSTLKIQRTQQEDSAVYLCASSLLAGGEQYFGPGTRLTVT.